These T cell receptor beta chains were read from a single sample in a study of T cells in Graves' hyperthyroidism and ophthalmopathy. TCRdb independently ran MiXCR on the multiplex PCR reads; one entry per CDR3 protein. The data show about 360,000 distinct CDR3 sequences, less than 20% seen once. Sequencing was performed on blood. The receptor source for this set is a woman under 30 with Graves' hyperthyroidism that later progressed to Graves' ophthalmopathy. Both conserved end residues are part of each CDR3. A D gene is named only where the DNA matches it firmly. Size values are once, few and many counts, or a class for expanded clones, and some rows have none.

v_call: TRBV7-9; j_call: TRBJ2-1; clone_size: many; d_call: .; cdr3_aa: CASSLGYDRMYNEQFF; cdr3_nt: TGTGCCAGCAGCTTAGGATACGACCGGATGTACAATGAGCAGTTCTTC
v_call: TRBV27; j_call: TRBJ2-5; clone_size: many; d_call: .; cdr3_aa: CASSLMGGTAETQYF; cdr3_nt: TGTGCCAGCAGTTTAATGGGAGGAACGGCAGAGACCCAGTACTTC
v_call: TRBV2; j_call: TRBJ1-6; clone_size: many; d_call: .; cdr3_aa: CASSVAPTSPLHF; cdr3_nt: TGTGCCAGCAGTGTAGCCCCTACTTCACCCCTCCACTTT
v_call: TRBV7-9; j_call: TRBJ1-6; clone_size: many; d_call: .; cdr3_aa: CASSPGPYNSPLHF; cdr3_nt: TGTGCCAGCAGCCCGGGCCCTTATAATTCACCCCTCCACTTT
v_call: TRBV7-9; j_call: TRBJ2-1; clone_size: many; d_call: .; cdr3_aa: CASSLRSGNEQFF; cdr3_nt: TGTGCCAGCAGCTTACGCTCGGGAAATGAGCAGTTCTTC
v_call: TRBV5-1; j_call: TRBJ2-7; clone_size: many; d_call: TRBD1; cdr3_aa: CASRGQGYEQYF; cdr3_nt: TGCGCCAGCAGGGGACAGGGCTACGAGCAGTACTTC
v_call: TRBV19; j_call: TRBJ1-1; clone_size: .; d_call: TRBD1; cdr3_aa: CAGSNRDRNTEAFF; cdr3_nt: TGTGCCGGTAGCAACCGGGACAGGAACACTGAAGCTTTCTTT
v_call: TRBV20-1; j_call: TRBJ2-1; clone_size: .; d_call: .; cdr3_aa: CSARDWVLSYNEQFF; cdr3_nt: TGCAGTGCTAGAGATTGGGTCCTCTCCTACAATGAGCAGTTCTTC
v_call: TRBV20-1; j_call: TRBJ2-7; clone_size: many; d_call: TRBD2; cdr3_aa: CSAGGPSGTRGVYEQYF; cdr3_nt: TGCAGTGCTGGCGGCCCTAGCGGTACGAGAGGAGTGTACGAGCAGTACTTC
v_call: TRBV14; j_call: TRBJ2-7; clone_size: few; d_call: .; cdr3_aa: CASSIKKEQYF; cdr3_nt: TGTGCCAGCAGCATCAAAAAAGAGCAGTACTTC
v_call: TRBV7-2; j_call: TRBJ1-5; clone_size: .; d_call: .; cdr3_aa: CASSEGGRDQPQHF; cdr3_nt: TGTGCCAGCAGCGAAGGGGGGAGGGATCAGCCCCAGCATTTT